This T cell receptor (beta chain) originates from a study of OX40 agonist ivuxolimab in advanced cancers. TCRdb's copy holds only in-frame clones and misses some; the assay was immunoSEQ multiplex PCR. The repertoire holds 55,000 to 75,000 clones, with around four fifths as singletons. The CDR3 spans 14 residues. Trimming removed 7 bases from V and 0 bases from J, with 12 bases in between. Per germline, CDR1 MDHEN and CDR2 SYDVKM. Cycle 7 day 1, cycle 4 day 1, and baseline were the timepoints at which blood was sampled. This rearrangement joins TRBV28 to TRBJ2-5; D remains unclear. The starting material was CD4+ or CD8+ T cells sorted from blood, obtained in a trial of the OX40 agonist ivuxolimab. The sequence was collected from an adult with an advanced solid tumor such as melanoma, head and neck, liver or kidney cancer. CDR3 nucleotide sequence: TGTGCCAGCACCGCGCAGGAGTACCAAGAGACCCAGTACTTC. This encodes CASTAQEYQETQYF.